The present entry profiles one T cell receptor beta chain with its context. This CDR3 fails to terminate in the conserved phenylalanine or tryptophan, so it likely reflects a read error. These data come from a study of T-cell reconstitution after alpha-beta-depleted transplantation in children. The V gene's germline CDR1 is SQVTM and CDR2 ANQGSEA. The CDR3 loop spans 17 amino acids. Trimming removed 7 bases from V and 4 bases from J; junction bases left unmatched: 11. Preparation of the TCRbeta library used unique molecular identifiers. TCRdb reprocessed the PCR reads with MiXCR, giving one entry per CDR3 protein. The sample holds some 550,000 distinct CDR3 sequences; approximately 22% are singletons and the top ten take 13% to 15%.

This receptor was taken from a boy less than two years old who had a stem cell transplant for acute myeloid leukemia, so the T cells may come from the graft donor. The sample was PBMCs, mostly from graft donor cells, taken 360 days after TCRalphabeta/CD19-depleted stem cell transplant. The V gene is TRBV29-1, the J gene TRBJ2-1, with TRBD2 matching over 15 bases. CDR3 residues: CSAGGTSGGLLYNEQFI. The CDR3 region has the DNA TGCAGCGCCGGGGGGACTAGCGGGGGGCTCCTATACAATGAGCAGTTCATC.